These 23 T cell receptor beta chains originate from one sample sequenced in a study of blood T cell repertoires in COVID-19. TCRdb's table, derived via immunoSEQ multiplex PCR, lists solely in-frame clones and lacks some. Found here are some 150,000 clones, approximately 86% of them singletons; the top ten hold 6.2%. Input material: PBMCs or T cells enriched from blood (not recorded which). The receptor set was obtained from a woman in her 40s who had recovered from COVID-19.

The rearrangement links TRBV6-5 to TRBJ2-7; 8 nucleotides match TRBD1. J gave up 2 bases and V 4 bases, and 4 bases lay outside the gene matches. The CDR3 consists of 14 residues. CDR1 and CDR2 (germline): MNHEY, SVGAGI. The CDR3 sequence is CASSSGQGAYEQYF. DNA for the CDR3: TGTGCCAGCAGTTCCGGACAGGGAGCCTACGAGCAGTACTTC.

V usage is TRBV15 and J usage is TRBJ1-2; TRBD1 matches at 7 bases. Trimming took 3 bases from V and 6 from J; bases not matched to a gene: 10. Germline assignment: CDR1 LNHNV and CDR2 YYDKDF (reference sequence). The CDR3 length is 15 residues. CDR3 coding DNA: TGTGCCACCAGCAGCCCCGGGACAGCGAGGGATGGCTACACCTTC. Translation gives CATSSPGTARDGYTF.

The chain joins TRBV7-9 to TRBJ1-5; 10 bases agree with TRBD1. Trimming at V came to 4 bases and at J to 3 bases, leaving 6 bases not matched to a gene. The CDR3 contains 16 residues. CDR1 is SEHNR, CDR2 FQNEAQ, per germline (reference sequence). CDR3 sequence: CASSSETGGVNQPQHF. Here the CDR3 DNA reads TGTGCCAGCAGCTCTGAGACAGGGGGCGTCAATCAGCCCCAGCATTTT.

The CDR3 loop is CASSGVGALYEQYF. The DNA for the CDR3 is TGTGCCAGCAGCGGGGTGGGGGCCCTTTACGAGCAGTACTTC. This chain joins TRBV5-5 and TRBJ2-7; TRBD1 might be the D (6 bases). V was trimmed by 4 bases and J by 4 bases, leaving 15 bases between them. Per the germline V gene, CDR1 is SGHKS and CDR2 is YYEKEE (reference sequence). The CDR3 totals 14 residues. The whole variable domain, filled in from reference TRBV5-5 and TRBJ2-7, reads DAGVTQSPTHLIKTRGQQVTLRCSPISGHKSVSWYQQVLGQGPQFIFQYYEKEERGRGNFPDRFSARQFPNYSSELNVNALLLGDSALYLCASSGVGALYEQYFGPGTRLTVT.

This chain uses TRBV20-1 with TRBJ2-5, with TRBD2 identical over 9 bases. This CDR3 has 15 amino acids. Germline CDR1 and CDR2: DFQATT and SNEGSKA (reference sequence). J lost 1 base, V lost 5 bases, and 8 bases had no gene match. This CDR3 reads CSAGGASGIQETQYF. In nucleotides, the CDR3 is TGCAGTGCTGGTGGGGCTAGCGGGATCCAAGAGACCCAGTACTTC.

V and J are TRBV28 and TRBJ2-7, with a tentative D call TRBD2 (5 bases). The CDR3 loop spans 14 amino acids. The V end was cut by 4 bases, the J end by 2 bases, with 12 bases between. Germline CDR1 MDHEN, CDR2 SYDVKM. CDR3 nucleotide sequence: TGTGCCAGCAGTTCCGAGGGTCTTACCTACGAGCAGTACTTC. This gives the protein CASSSEGLTYEQYF.

This clone has just one count. The gene calls are TRBV29-1 and TRBJ1-1; D gene unclear. This CDR3 has 11 amino acids. Germline V gene data show CDR1 as SQVTM and CDR2 as ANQGSEA. V was cut by 4 bases and J by 6 bases, with 9 bases left in between. DNA for the CDR3: TGCAGCGTTGCTGTACATGCTGAAGCTTTCTTT. Its protein product is CSVAVHAEAFF.

This chain joins TRBV9 and TRBJ1-2; 9 bases align to TRBD1. V lost 3 bases to trimming and J lost 2 bases; unmatched junction nucleotides: 2. The CDR3 has 14 amino acids. Germline loops: CDR1 SGDLS, CDR2 YYNGEE. CDR3 region: CASSAGTGNYGYTF. DNA of the CDR3: TGTGCCAGCAGCGCCGGGACAGGGAACTATGGCTACACCTTC.

CDR3 coding DNA: TGTGCCAGCTCACTAGCGGGGAGTGCCTACGAGCAGTACTTC. Translation: CASSLAGSAYEQYF. V usage is TRBV18 and J usage is TRBJ2-7; 8 positions match TRBD2. The CDR3 spans 14 residues. Germline lookup yields CDR1 KGHSH and CDR2 LQKENI. After removal of 4 bases from V and 2 bases from J, the junction contained 4 bases not matched to a gene.

V usage is TRBV9 and J usage is TRBJ2-6, with TRBD1 as a possible D gene (6 bases). Germline lookup yields CDR1 SGDLS and CDR2 YYNGEE. V was shortened by 0 bases and J by 4 bases, with 11 bases between the two germline ends. The CDR3 covers 16 residues. The CDR3 DNA reads TGTGCCAGCAGCGTAGTAGAGGGGGACGGGGCCAACGTCCTGACTTTC. Its translation is CASSVVEGDGANVLTF.

This chain uses TRBV7-9 with TRBJ2-1; TRBD2 might be the D (5 bases). Trimming pared 2 bases from V and 7 bases from J, leaving 12 bases between. Per the germline V gene, CDR1 is SEHNR and CDR2 is FQNEAQ (reference sequence). This CDR3 is built from 14 residues. The CDR3 DNA follows: TGTGCCAGCAGCTTACTCGTAACGGGAAATGAGCAGTTCTTC. Its translation is CASSLLVTGNEQFF.

The chain couples TRBV7-8 to TRBJ1-1, with 8 bases matching TRBD1. With 4 bases clipped from V and 13 bases from J, the junction kept 17 bases outside the gene matches. The CDR3 runs 15 residues. CDR1 SGHVS and CDR2 FQNEAQ come from the germline V gene. The CDR3, as DNA: TGTGCCAGCAGCTCCATGTACCAGGGGGCGGGGAAGGGTTTCTTT. This translates into CASSSMYQGAGKGFF.

The sample holds a few counts of this clone. The chain recombines TRBV12-3 or TRBV12-4 with TRBJ1-1; no clear D gene. V gave up 3 bases and J gave up 2 bases, with 7 bases separating them. This CDR3 is built from 13 residues. CDR3 amino acids: CASSLAFNTEAFF. DNA for the CDR3: TGTGCCAGCAGTTTGGCATTTAACACTGAAGCTTTCTTT.

CDR3 in DNA: TGTGCCAGCAGTGGAGGGCTAGCGGGGACCTACGAGCAGTACTTC. Protein sequence: CASSGGLAGTYEQYF. V and J are TRBV2 and TRBJ2-7; 9 bases are shared with TRBD2. V gave up 4 bases and J gave up 2 bases; unmatched junction bases: 6. The CDR3 sequence is 15 residues long. CDR1 and CDR2 (germline): SNHLY, FYNNEI.

V and J are TRBV5-1 and TRBJ2-7, with 10 bases lining up with TRBD1. Germline assignment: CDR1 SGHRS and CDR2 YFSETQ. The V gene end was trimmed by 3 bases and the J gene end by 5 bases; junction bases not matched to a gene: 2. This CDR3 region has 13 residues. The CDR3 bases are TGCGCCAGCAGCTGGACAGGGGGTGACGAGCAGTACTTC. Translation gives CASSWTGGDEQYF.

The rearrangement uses TRBV6-5 and TRBJ1-2; D is possibly TRBD1 (6 bases). Germline V CDR1 and CDR2: MNHEY, SVGAGI. The CDR3 totals 15 residues. Deletions cut 6 bases from V and 3 bases from J, with 17 bases between. The CDR3 loop reads CASSKDRLVDYGYTF. The CDR3 DNA follows: TGTGCCAGCAGCAAAGACAGGCTGGTTGACTATGGCTACACCTTC.

This chain uses TRBV9 with TRBJ2-1; 13 nucleotides align to TRBD2. Germline trimming cut 3 bases from V and 1 base from J; bases unmatched to any gene: 13. This CDR3 is built from 20 residues. Germline lookup yields CDR1 SGDLS and CDR2 YYNGEE. The CDR3 DNA reads as TGTGCCAGCAGCGGGCAACCGGGACTAGCGGGAACGAGTTCCTACAATGAGCAGTTCTTC. It translates to CASSGQPGLAGTSSYNEQFF.

This chain connects TRBV4-1 to TRBJ2-1; 11 nucleotides align to TRBD2. This CDR3 comprises 15 residues. Germline loops: CDR1 MGHRA, CDR2 YSYEKL. V lost 4 bases, J lost 8 bases, and 7 bases stayed unmatched. The CDR3 here is CASSPLAGGGDEQFF. The CDR3 nucleotides are TGCGCCAGCAGCCCGCTAGCGGGGGGCGGCGATGAGCAGTTCTTC.

This clone was counted a single time. The chain uses TRBV6-6 and TRBJ2-5, with 8 bases that match TRBD2. The V gene end was trimmed by 6 bases and the J gene end by 2 bases; junction bases not matched to a gene: 5. CDR1 is MNHNY, CDR2 SVGAGI, per germline (reference sequence). There are 14 residues in the CDR3. CDR3 bases: TGTGCCAGCAGCCCCAGCGGGAGTCAAGAGACCCAGTACTTC. It yields the protein CASSPSGSQETQYF.

The rearrangement uses TRBV19 and TRBJ2-1; 8 positions agree with TRBD1. The V gene end was trimmed by 4 bases and the J gene end by 4 bases; junction bases not matched to a gene: 9. This CDR3 spans 16 amino acids. Germline lookup yields CDR1 LNHDA and CDR2 SQIVND (reference sequence). CDR3 nucleotides: TGTGCCAGTAGTAGGCCGGGACAGGAGATTTACAATGAGCAGTTCTTC. This sequence encodes CASSRPGQEIYNEQFF.

V gene TRBV19 combines with J gene TRBJ1-4; 7 nucleotides agree with TRBD1. V dropped 7 bases and J dropped 2; count of bases not matched to a gene: 4. The germline V gene has CDR1 LNHDA and CDR2 SQIVND (reference sequence). The CDR3 covers 14 residues. Here the CDR3 DNA reads TGTGCCAGTAAACCGACAGGGACTAATGAAAAACTGTTTTTT. Translated: CASKPTGTNEKLFF.

The chain couples TRBV6-1 to TRBJ2-7, with a possible D match to TRBD2 (5 bases). V was cut by 3 bases and J by 3 bases, with 12 bases left in between. Germline V gene data show CDR1 as MNHNS and CDR2 as SASEGT. This CDR3 region has 14 residues. The chain's CDR3 is CASSETPEVYEQYF. The CDR3 DNA follows: TGTGCCAGCAGTGAGACCCCGGAGGTCTACGAGCAGTACTTC.

The chain has TRBV6-5 and TRBJ1-5, with 9 bases that match TRBD1. Per the germline V gene, CDR1 is MNHEY and CDR2 is SVGAGI. J lost 7 bases, V lost 8 bases, and 6 bases had no gene match. The CDR3 extends over 13 amino acids. CDR3 sequence: CASGDRAEQPQHF. In DNA form, the CDR3 reads TGTGCCAGCGGGGACAGGGCGGAACAGCCCCAGCATTTT.